These 13 T cell receptor beta chains came from one sample sequenced in a study of somatic mutations in cytotoxic T cells in rheumatoid arthritis. The assay was immunoSEQ multiplex PCR, and TCRdb's table has in-frame clones only and misses some. The sample yields 16,000 or so clones, around 80% seen once. Sequences were obtained from CD8+ T cells sorted from blood. The receptors come from an adult with rheumatoid arthritis.

The chain recombines TRBV9 with TRBJ2-7; 7 positions match TRBD1. Germline loops: CDR1 SGDLS, CDR2 YYNGEE. There are 14 residues in the CDR3. Trimming cost V 4 bases and J 7 bases; bases outside gene matches: 11. The CDR3 DNA is TGTGCCAGCAGCACCAGGACAGGTACAAGGGAGCAGTACTTC. Its protein product is CASSTRTGTREQYF.

This chain uses TRBV4-1 with TRBJ2-7; D unresolved. V was pared by 3 bases and J by 3 bases, with 15 bases between. Per germline, CDR1 MGHRA and CDR2 YSYEKL. The CDR3 contains 15 residues. The DNA of the CDR3 is TGCGCCAGCAGCCAGGGCTACGAGACACTCTACGAGCAGTACTTC. Translating gives CASSQGYETLYEQYF.

The chain carries TRBV19 and TRBJ1-1; D perhaps matches TRBD1 (5 bases). Germline CDR1 and CDR2: LNHDA and SQIVND (reference sequence). The CDR3 has 11 residues. Deletions cut 7 bases from V and 6 bases from J, with 9 bases between. CDR3 sequence (DNA): TGTGCCAGTAACCGGGGGGCTGAAGCTTTCTTT. It yields the protein CASNRGAEAFF. The complete variable domain, with remaining parts taken from reference TRBV19 and TRBJ1-1, reads DGGITQSPKYLFRKEGQNVTLSCEQNLNHDAMYWYRQDPGQGLRLIYYSQIVNDFQKGDIAEGYSVSREKKESFPLTVTSAQKNPTAFYLCASNRGAEAFFGQGTRLTVV.

This chain connects TRBV11-3 to TRBJ2-7; no clear D. The germline gives CDR1 SGHNT, CDR2 YENEEA. With 1 base removed from V and 4 bases from J, the gap between germline ends came to 14 bases. The CDR3 loop spans 15 amino acids. For the CDR3, the DNA is TGTGCCAGCAGCTTAGGCCCGCCACCTGAGTACGAGCAGTACTTC. Residues: CASSLGPPPEYEQYF.

The V call is TRBV6-1, the J call TRBJ2-7, with a possible D match to TRBD2 (6 bases). CDR3 size: 14 residues. Germline CDR1 reads MNHNS; CDR2 reads SASEGT. Trimming removed 6 bases at V and 2 bases at J, with 14 bases between. The chain's CDR3 is CASREGLPTYEQYF. The DNA for the CDR3 is TGTGCCAGCAGGGAGGGGCTCCCAACCTACGAGCAGTACTTC.

The gene calls are TRBV9 and TRBJ2-3, with D possibly being TRBD1 (6 bases). The CDR3 is 14 amino acids. Germline CDR1 and CDR2: SGDLS and YYNGEE. The V and J ends lost 3 bases and 2 bases respectively, with 10 bases between them. The DNA for the CDR3 is TGTGCCAGCAGCGCACGACAGGTCACAGATACGCAGTATTTT. It yields the protein CASSARQVTDTQYF.

The chain uses TRBV2 and TRBJ2-1; D is uncertain. The CDR3 has 11 amino acids. Germline V lookup: CDR1 SNHLY, CDR2 FYNNEI. V lost 7 bases to trimming and J lost 8 bases, with 9 bases between them. CDR3 bases: TGTGCCAGCATCCTTGTGGATGAGCAGTTCTTC. Translated, it gives CASILVDEQFF.

In the case of this clone: The sample has other DNA sequences that encode this CDR3 too. The gene calls are TRBV5-1 and TRBJ2-7; the D gene is possibly TRBD1 (5 bases). Germline CDR1 SGHRS, CDR2 YFSETQ. CDR3 length equals 12 residues. V gave up 4 bases and J gave up 4 bases, with 9 bases separating them. The CDR3 DNA reads as TGCGCCAGCAGCCCAGACAGTTACGAGCAGTACTTC. This codes for CASSPDSYEQYF.

This clone came up once. This chain uses TRBV10-2 with TRBJ2-1; no clear D gene. Germline CDR1 WSHSY, CDR2 SAAADI. V shed 4 bases and J shed 6 bases, with 4 bases lying between them. The CDR3 is 11 residues long. DNA of the CDR3: TGCGCCAGCAGTGGGGGCAATGAGCAGTTCTTC. Translating gives CASSGGNEQFF.

The chain is built from TRBV5-1 and TRBJ2-3; 9 bases map to TRBD1. The germline gives CDR1 SGHRS, CDR2 YFSETQ. The trim removed 1 base at V and 0 bases at J, leaving 12 bases unmatched. This CDR3 has 19 residues. DNA of the CDR3: TGCGCCAGCAGCTTGCTCCCTCGGCCGGGACAGGGTAGCACAGATACGCAGTATTTT. Translation: CASSLLPRPGQGSTDTQYF.

About this clone itself: An end of the junction does not agree with germline; a read error may underlie this. The rearrangement joins TRBV2 to TRBJ1-4; the D is unclear. The CDR3 is 17 amino acids. The germline gives CDR1 SNHLY, CDR2 FYNNEI. CDR3 nucleotides: TGTGCCAGCAGTGAAGCGCTTCGGGATAGTACTAACGAAAAACTGTTTTTT. It translates to CASSEALRDSTNEKLFF.

There are a few counts of this clone. The chain joins TRBV19 to TRBJ1-2; 10 nucleotides agree with TRBD1. This CDR3 comprises 14 residues. Germline-derived CDR1 and CDR2 are LNHDA and SQIVND (reference sequence). V was pared by 5 bases and J by 3 bases, with 3 bases of the junction left unmatched. The CDR3 DNA sequence: TGTGCCAGTAGTCCCGGGACAGGGGACTATGGCTACACCTTC. This translates into CASSPGTGDYGYTF.

This sequence joins TRBV11-2 and TRBJ2-1; 14 positions agree with TRBD2. The CDR3 sequence is 18 residues long. In germline, CDR1 is SGHAT, CDR2 FQNNGV. V shed 8 bases and J 0 bases; nucleotides not matched to a gene: 9. This chain's CDR3 is CASPGLAGAVSSYNEQFF. CDR3 coding DNA: TGTGCCAGCCCGGGACTAGCGGGGGCCGTGAGCTCCTACAATGAGCAGTTCTTC.